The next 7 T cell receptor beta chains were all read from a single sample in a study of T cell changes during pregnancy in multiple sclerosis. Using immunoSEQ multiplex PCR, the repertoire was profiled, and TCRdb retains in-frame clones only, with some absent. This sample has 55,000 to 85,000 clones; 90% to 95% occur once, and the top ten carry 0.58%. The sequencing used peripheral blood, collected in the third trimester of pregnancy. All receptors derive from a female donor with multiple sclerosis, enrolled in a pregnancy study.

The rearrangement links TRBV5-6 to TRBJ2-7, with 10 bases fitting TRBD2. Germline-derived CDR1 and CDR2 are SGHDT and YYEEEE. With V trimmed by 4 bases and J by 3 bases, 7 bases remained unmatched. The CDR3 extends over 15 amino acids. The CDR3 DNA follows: TGTGCCAGCAGCCCACGGACTAGCGGCCGCTACGAGCAGTACTTC. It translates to CASSPRTSGRYEQYF. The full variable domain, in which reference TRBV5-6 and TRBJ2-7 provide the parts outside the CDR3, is DAGVTQSPTHLIKTRGQQVTLRCSPKSGHDTVSWYQQALGQGPQFIFQYYEEEERQRGNFPDRFSGHQFPNYSSELNVNALLLGDSALYLCASSPRTSGRYEQYFGPGTRLTVT.

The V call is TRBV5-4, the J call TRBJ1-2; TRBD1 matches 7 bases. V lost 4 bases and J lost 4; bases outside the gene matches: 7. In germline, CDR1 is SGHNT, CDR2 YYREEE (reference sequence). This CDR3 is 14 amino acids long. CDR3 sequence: CASSPDRAGYGYTF. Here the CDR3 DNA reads TGTGCCAGCAGCCCCGACAGGGCGGGCTATGGCTACACCTTC.

CDR3 coding DNA: TGTGCCAGCAGCTTACCAGGGGGAGGAAACACCATATATTTT. Amino acids: CASSLPGGGNTIYF. V is TRBV7-2 and J is TRBJ1-3; the match to TRBD1 covers 7 bases. The CDR3 loop spans 14 amino acids. V gave up 2 bases and J gave up 4 bases; unmatched junction bases: 2. Germline CDR1 SGHTA, CDR2 FQGNSA. The full variable domain, rest sourced from reference TRBV7-2 and TRBJ1-3, is GAGVSQSPSNKVTEKGKDVELRCDPISGHTALYWYRQSLGQGLEFLIYFQGNSAPDKSGLPSDRFSAERTGGSVSTLTIQRTQQEDSAVYLCASSLPGGGNTIYFGEGSWLTVV.

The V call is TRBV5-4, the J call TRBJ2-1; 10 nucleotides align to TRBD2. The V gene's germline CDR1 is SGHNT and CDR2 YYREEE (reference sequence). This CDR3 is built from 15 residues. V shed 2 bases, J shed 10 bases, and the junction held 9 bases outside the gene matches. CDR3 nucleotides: TGTGCCAGCAGCTTTCCCAGCGGGGGGGCCCAGGAGCAGTTCTTC. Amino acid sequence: CASSFPSGGAQEQFF.

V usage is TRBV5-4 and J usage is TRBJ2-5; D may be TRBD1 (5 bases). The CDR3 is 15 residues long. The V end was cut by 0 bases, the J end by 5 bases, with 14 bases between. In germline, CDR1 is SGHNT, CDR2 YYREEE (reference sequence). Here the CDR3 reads CASSLGVGRDETQYF. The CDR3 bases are TGTGCCAGCAGCTTGGGTGTGGGGCGTGATGAGACCCAGTACTTC. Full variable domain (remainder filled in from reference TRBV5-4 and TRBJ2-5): ETGVTQSPTHLIKTRGQQVTLRCSSQSGHNTVSWYQQALGQGPQFIFQYYREEENGRGNFPPRFSGLQFPNYSSELNVNALELDDSALYLCASSLGVGRDETQYFGPGTRLLVL.

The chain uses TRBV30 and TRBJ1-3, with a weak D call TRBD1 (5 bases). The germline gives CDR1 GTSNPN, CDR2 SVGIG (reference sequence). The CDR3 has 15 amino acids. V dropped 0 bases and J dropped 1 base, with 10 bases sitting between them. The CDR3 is CAWSVSGKSGNTIYF. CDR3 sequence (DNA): TGTGCCTGGAGTGTGTCAGGGAAGTCTGGAAACACCATATATTTT.

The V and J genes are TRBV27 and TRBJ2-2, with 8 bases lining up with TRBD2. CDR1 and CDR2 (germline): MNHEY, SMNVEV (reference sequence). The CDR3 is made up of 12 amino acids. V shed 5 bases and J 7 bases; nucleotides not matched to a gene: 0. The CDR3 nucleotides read TGTGCCAGCAGTCGGGAGGGCGGGGAGCTGTTTTTT. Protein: CASSREGGELFF.